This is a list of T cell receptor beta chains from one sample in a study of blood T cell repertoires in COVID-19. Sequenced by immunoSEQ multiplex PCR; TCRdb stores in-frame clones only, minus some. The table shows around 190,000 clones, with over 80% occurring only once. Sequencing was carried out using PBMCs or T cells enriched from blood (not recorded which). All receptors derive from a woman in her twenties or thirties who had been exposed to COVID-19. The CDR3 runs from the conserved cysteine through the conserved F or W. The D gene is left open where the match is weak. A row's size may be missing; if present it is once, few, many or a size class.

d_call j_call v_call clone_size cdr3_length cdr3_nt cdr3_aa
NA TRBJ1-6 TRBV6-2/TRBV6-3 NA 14 TGTGCCAGCAGTATGGGGGGAGAAAGTTCACCCCTCCACTTT CASSMGGESSPLHF
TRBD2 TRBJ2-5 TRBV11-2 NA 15 TGTGCCAGCAGCCTTGGACTAGCGGTACAAGAGACCCAGTACTTC CASSLGLAVQETQYF
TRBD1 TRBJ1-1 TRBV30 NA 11 TGTGCCTGGAGTATGGGACAGAGGGCTTTCTTT CAWSMGQRAFF
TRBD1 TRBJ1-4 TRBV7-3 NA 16 TGTGCCAGCAGCTTAGGTCGAGGACAGGGAGTCGAAAAACTGTTTTTT CASSLGRGQGVEKLFF
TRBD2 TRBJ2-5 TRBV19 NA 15 TGTGCCAGTAGTACACAGACTAGCGGTGCGGAGACCCAGTACTTC CASSTQTSGAETQYF
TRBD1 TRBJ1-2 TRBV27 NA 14 TGTGCCAGCAACCCGAGGGGGCGAGGCTATGGCTACACCTTC CASNPRGRGYGYTF
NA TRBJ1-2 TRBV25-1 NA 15 TGTGCCAGCAGTGAGGGTCGTCGGGGGTCGGGGGGCTACACCTTC CASSEGRRGSGGYTF
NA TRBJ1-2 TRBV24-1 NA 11 TGTGCCACCAGTGACGGAGGTGGCTACACCTTC CATSDGGGYTF
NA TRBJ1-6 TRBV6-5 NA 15 TGTGCCAGCAACATGGACAGCTCCTATAATTCACCCCTCCACTTT CASNMDSSYNSPLHF
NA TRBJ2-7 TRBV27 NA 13 TGTGCCAGCACCCGGGATGCCTCCTACGAGCAGTACTTC CASTRDASYEQYF
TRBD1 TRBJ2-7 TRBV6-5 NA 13 TGTGCCAGCAGGGGACAGGGCACCTACGAGCAGTACTTC CASRGQGTYEQYF
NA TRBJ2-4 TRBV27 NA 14 TGTGCCAGCAGTCCCCTAGTGGCCAAAAACATTCAGTACTTC CASSPLVAKNIQYF
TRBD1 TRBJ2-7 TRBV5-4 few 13 TGTGCCAGCAGCACCAGGACAGGTGGCGAGCAGTACTTC CASSTRTGGEQYF
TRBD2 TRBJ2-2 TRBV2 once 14 TGTGCCAGCAGTGCTAGCGGGGGGGTCGGGGAGCTGTTTTTT CASSASGGVGELFF
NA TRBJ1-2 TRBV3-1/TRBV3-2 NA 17 TGTGCCAGCAGCCAAGTCACCTCTGGCAGGGAGGGCTATGGCTACACCTTC CASSQVTSGREGYGYTF
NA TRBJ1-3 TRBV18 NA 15 TGTGCCAGCTCACCACCGTCGACAGGTGGAAACACCATATATTTT CASSPPSTGGNTIYF
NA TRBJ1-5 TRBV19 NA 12 TGTGCCAGTAGTATAGAAGCGTGGCCCCAGCATTTT CASSIEAWPQHF
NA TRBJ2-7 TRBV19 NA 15 TGTGCCAGTAGTTTCTCCCGGGACTTTTCCTACGAGCAGTACTTC CASSFSRDFSYEQYF
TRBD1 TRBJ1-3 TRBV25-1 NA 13 TGTGCCAGTGGACAGGGGAACGGAAACACCATATATTTT CASGQGNGNTIYF
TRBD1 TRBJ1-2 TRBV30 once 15 TGTGCCTGGAGTACGGACAGGGCGACTTACTATGGCTACACCTTC CAWSTDRATYYGYTF
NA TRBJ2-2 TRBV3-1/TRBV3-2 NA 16 TGTGCCAGCAGCCTTATGGGGGGAGCGAACACCGGGGAGCTGTTTTTT CASSLMGGANTGELFF
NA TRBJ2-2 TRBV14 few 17 TGTGCCAGCAGCCCCCACTTGGGACTCAAAACCACCGGGGAGCTGTTTTTT CASSPHLGLKTTGELFF
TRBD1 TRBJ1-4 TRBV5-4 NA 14 TGTGCCAGCACCAAGGACAGGGGAAATGAAAAACTGTTTTTT CASTKDRGNEKLFF
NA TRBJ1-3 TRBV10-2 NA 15 TGCGCCAGCAGGGAAACAGCCGGCTCTGGAAACACCATATATTTT CASRETAGSGNTIYF
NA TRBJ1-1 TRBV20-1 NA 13 TGCAGTGCTAGTGGCATGGCGGACACTGAAGCTTTCTTT CSASGMADTEAFF
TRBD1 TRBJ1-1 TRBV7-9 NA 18 TGTGCCAGCACCGACTGGGGGGACAGGGTTGCCCTGAACACTGAAGCTTTCTTT CASTDWGDRVALNTEAFF
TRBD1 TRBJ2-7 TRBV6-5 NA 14 TGTGCCAGCAGTTACCGGACAGGAGTCTACGAGCAGTACTTC CASSYRTGVYEQYF
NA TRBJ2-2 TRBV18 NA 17 TGTGCCAGCTCACCCCAGGCGGGACAGAGGAACACCGGGGAGCTGTTTTTT CASSPQAGQRNTGELFF
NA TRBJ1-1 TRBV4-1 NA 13 TGCGCCAGCAGCCAAGACTGGAACACTGAAGCTTTCTTT CASSQDWNTEAFF
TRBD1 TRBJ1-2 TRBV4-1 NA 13 TGCGCCAGCAGCAGGGGGCCTGAGTATGGCTACACCTTC CASSRGPEYGYTF
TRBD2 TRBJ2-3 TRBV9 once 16 TGTGCCAGCAGCGTAGATAAGCGGACTAGCGTCGATACGCAGTATTTT CASSVDKRTSVDTQYF